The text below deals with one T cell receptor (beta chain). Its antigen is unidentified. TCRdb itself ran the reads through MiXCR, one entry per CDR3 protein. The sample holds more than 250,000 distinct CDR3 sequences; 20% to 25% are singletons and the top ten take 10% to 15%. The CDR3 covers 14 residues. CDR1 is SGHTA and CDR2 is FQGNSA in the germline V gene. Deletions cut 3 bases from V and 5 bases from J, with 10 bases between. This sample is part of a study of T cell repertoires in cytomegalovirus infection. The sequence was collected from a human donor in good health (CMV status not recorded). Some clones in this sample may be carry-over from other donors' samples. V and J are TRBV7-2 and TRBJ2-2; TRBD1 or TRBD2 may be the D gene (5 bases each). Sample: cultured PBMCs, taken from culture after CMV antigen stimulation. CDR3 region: CASSFPWGTGELFF. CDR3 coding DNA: TGTGCCAGCAGCTTCCCGTGGGGGACCGGGGAGCTGTTTTTT.